This T cell receptor beta chain appears in the sequencing data of a study of sequential checkpoint blockade in melanoma. General study points: Clinical benefit was about 30 times likelier when tumor T-cell fraction and clonality increased.

As concerns this clone: Its target is unknown.

The sample's treatment: randomized to nivolumab then ipilimumab (arm A) or the reverse (arm B). DNA-damaging chemotherapy had not been given to any patient beforehand. The CDR3 is made up of 14 amino acids. Germline V CDR1 and CDR2: KGHSH, LQKENI. V was pared by 3 bases and J by 0 bases, with 7 bases between. Measured with immunoSEQ multiplex PCR; TCRdb has only the in-frame clones, and not every one. The profile shows a few thousand clones, 24% of them singletons. Sequencing was performed on tumor tissue (inferred from file names), taken from a patient given nivolumab and ipilimumab in sequence. The clonotype comes from a human donor with melanoma. The chain carries TRBV18 and TRBJ2-3, with unresolved D. The CDR3 reads CASSPSPSTDTQYF. The CDR3 bases are TGTGCCAGCTCACCTAGCCCTAGCACAGATACGCAGTATTTT.